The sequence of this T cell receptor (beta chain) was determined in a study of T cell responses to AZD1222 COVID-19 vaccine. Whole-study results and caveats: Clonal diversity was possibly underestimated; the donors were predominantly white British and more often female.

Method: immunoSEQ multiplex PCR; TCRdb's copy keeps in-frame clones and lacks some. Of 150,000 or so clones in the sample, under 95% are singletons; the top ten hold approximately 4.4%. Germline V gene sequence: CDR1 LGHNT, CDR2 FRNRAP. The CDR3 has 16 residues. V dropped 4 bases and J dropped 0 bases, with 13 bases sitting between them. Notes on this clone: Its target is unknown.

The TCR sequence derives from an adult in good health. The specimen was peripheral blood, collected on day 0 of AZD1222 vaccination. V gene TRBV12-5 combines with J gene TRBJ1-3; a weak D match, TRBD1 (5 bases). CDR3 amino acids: CASGSGTRGSGNTIYF. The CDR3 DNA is TGTGCTAGTGGTTCCGGGACTCGCGGCTCTGGAAACACCATATATTTT.